This T cell receptor (beta chain) was sequenced during a study of T cells in narcolepsy. For the study at large: Enrolled donors included narcolepsy type 1 or type 2 patients and healthy controls. Overall study results and limits: Autoreactive HCRT-specific and TRIB2-specific clonotypes were marked in same-patient CSF-versus-blood CD4+ comparisons.

CDR1 and CDR2 from the germline V gene are SQVTM and ANQGSEA. This CDR3 contains 13 residues. V gave up 3 bases and J gave up 4 bases; unmatched junction bases: 4. As to this clone: Its antigen is undetermined.

Using immunoSEQ multiplex PCR, the repertoire was profiled, and TCRdb retains in-frame clones only, with some absent. The data contain over 10,000 clones, approximately 91% of them seen just once; the ten biggest clones take up approximately 1.8%. The sequencing input was CD45RA- memory CD4+ T cells from PBMCs. This TCR derives from a human donor with narcolepsy. The chain employs TRBV29-1 and TRBJ1-1, with 8 bases that match TRBD1. As DNA, the CDR3 is TGCAGCGTTGATACAGGGGGGGTCACTGAAGCTTTCTTT. This encodes CSVDTGGVTEAFF.